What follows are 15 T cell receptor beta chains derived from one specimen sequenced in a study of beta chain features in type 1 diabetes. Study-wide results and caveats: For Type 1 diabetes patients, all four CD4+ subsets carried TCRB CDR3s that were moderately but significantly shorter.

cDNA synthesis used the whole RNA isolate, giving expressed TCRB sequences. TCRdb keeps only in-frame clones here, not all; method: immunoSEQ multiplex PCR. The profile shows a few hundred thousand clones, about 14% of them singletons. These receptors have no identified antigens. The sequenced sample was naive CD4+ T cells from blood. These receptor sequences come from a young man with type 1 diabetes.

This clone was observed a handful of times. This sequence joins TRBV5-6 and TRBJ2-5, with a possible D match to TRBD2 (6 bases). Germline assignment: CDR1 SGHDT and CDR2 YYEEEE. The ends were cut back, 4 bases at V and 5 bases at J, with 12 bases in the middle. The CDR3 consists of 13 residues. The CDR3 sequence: CASSPGLLETQYF. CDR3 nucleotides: TGTGCCAGCAGCCCGGGACTTCTGGAGACCCAGTACTTC.

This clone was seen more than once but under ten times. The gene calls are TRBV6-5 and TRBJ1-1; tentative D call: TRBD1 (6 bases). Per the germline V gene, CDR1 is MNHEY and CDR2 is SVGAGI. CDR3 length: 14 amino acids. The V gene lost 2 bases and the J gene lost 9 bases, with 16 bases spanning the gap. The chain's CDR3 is CASSYGGSPLKAFF. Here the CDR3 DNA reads TGTGCCAGCAGTTACGGGGGCTCTCCCCTGAAAGCTTTCTTT.

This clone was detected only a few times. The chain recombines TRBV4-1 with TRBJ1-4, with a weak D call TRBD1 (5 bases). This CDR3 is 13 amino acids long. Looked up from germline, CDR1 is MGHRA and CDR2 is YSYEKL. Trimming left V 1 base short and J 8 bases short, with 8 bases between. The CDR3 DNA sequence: TGCGCCAGCAGCCAAGCCCCAGGGGAAAAACTGTTTTTT. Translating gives CASSQAPGEKLFF.

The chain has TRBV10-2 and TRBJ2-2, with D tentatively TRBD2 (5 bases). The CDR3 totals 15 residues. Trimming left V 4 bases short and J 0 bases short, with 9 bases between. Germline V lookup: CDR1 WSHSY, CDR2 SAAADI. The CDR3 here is CASSVLAANTGELFF. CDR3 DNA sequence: TGCGCCAGCAGTGTCCTAGCAGCGAACACCGGGGAGCTGTTTTTT.

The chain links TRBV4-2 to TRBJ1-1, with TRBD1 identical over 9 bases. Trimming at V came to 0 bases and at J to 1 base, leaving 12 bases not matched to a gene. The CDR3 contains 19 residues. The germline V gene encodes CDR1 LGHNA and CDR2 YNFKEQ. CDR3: CASSQDPPLQGAGNTEAFF. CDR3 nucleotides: TGTGCCAGCAGCCAAGACCCACCATTACAGGGGGCAGGGAACACTGAAGCTTTCTTT.

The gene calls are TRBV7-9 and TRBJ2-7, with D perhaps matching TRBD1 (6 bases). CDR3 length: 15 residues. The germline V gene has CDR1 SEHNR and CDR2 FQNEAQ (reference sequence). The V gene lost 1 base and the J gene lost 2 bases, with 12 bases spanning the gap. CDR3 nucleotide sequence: TGTGCCAGCAGCTTAGTTCCAGGGGTAGCCTACGAGCAGTACTTC. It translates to CASSLVPGVAYEQYF. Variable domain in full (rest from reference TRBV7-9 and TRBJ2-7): DTGVSQNPRHKITKRGQNVTFRCDPISEHNRLYWYRQTLGQGPEFLTYFQNEAQLEKSRLLSDRFSAERPKGSFSTLEIQRTEQGDSAMYLCASSLVPGVAYEQYFGPGTRLTVT.

The CDR3 is CASSAWPSGSTDTQYF. In nucleotides, the CDR3 is TGTGCCAGCAGCGCCTGGCCTAGCGGCAGCACAGATACGCAGTATTTT. The chain joins TRBV9 to TRBJ2-3; 7 bases match TRBD2. The CDR3 extends over 16 amino acids. From germline, CDR1 is SGDLS and CDR2 YYNGEE. V dropped 3 bases and J dropped 0; count of bases not matched to a gene: 7.

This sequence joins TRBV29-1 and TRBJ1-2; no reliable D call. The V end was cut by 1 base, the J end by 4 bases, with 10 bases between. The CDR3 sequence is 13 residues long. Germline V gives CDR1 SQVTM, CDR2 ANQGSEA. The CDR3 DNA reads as TGCAGCGTTGAAGTTACAGATAGCTATGGCTACACCTTC. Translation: CSVEVTDSYGYTF. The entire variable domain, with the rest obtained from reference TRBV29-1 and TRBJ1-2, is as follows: SAVISQKPSRDICQRGTSLTIQCQVDSQVTMMFWYRQQPGQSLTLIATANQGSEATYESGFVIDKFPISRPNLTFSTLTVSNMSPEDSSIYLCSVEVTDSYGYTFGSGTRLTVV.

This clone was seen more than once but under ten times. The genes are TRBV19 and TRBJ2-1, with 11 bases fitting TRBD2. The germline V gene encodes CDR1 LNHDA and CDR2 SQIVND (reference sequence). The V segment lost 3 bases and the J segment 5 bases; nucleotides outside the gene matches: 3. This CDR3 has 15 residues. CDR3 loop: CASSITGLADNEQFF. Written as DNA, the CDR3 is TGTGCCAGTAGTATTACGGGACTAGCGGACAATGAGCAGTTCTTC.

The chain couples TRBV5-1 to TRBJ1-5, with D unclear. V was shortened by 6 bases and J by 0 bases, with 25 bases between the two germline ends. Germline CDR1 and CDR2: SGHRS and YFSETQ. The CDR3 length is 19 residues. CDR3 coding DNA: TGCGCCAGCATGGGAACGGCAACCCGCCTCGACTATAGCAATCAGCCCCAGCATTTT. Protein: CASMGTATRLDYSNQPQHF.

DNA of the CDR3: TGCAGCGTGGGGGGGCGAGGTGGAGCGAACACTGAAGCTTTCTTT. It translates to CSVGGRGGANTEAFF. This rearrangement joins TRBV29-1 to TRBJ1-1; perhaps TRBD1 as D (6 bases). The CDR3 spans 15 residues. V lost 6 bases to trimming and J lost 1 base, with 18 bases between them. Germline loops: CDR1 SQVTM, CDR2 ANQGSEA.

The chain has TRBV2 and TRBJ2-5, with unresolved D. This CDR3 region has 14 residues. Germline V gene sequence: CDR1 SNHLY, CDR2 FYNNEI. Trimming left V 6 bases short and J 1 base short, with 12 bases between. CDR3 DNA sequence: TGTGCCAGCAGGACAATACCTACCCAAGAGACCCAGTACTTC. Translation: CASRTIPTQETQYF.

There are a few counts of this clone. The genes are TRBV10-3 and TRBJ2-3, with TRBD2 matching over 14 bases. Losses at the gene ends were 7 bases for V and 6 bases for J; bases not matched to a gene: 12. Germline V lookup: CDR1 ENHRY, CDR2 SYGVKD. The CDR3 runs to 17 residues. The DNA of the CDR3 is TGTGCCATCACTGGTGGGACTAGCGGGGGCCTACTGGATACGCAGTATTTT. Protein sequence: CAITGGTSGGLLDTQYF.

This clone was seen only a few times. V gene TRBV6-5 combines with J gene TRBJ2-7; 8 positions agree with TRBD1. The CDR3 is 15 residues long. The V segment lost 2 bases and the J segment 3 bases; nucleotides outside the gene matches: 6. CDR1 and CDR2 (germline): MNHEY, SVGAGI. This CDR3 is CASSYEDRGFYEQYF. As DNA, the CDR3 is TGTGCCAGCAGTTACGAAGACAGGGGCTTCTACGAGCAGTACTTC.

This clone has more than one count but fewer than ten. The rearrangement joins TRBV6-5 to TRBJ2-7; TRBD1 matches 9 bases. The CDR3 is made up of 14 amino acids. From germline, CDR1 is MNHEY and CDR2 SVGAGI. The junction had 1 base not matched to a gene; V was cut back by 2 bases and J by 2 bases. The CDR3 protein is CASSYGTGTYEQYF. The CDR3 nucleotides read TGTGCCAGCAGTTACGGGACAGGGACCTACGAGCAGTACTTC.